This TCR beta chain was sequenced for a study of blood T cells in healthy people across ages. With a J-beta primer mix and a sample-barcoded 5' primer, a second PCR ran roughly 6 to 12 cycles. Using its own MiXCR run on the 5' RACE reads, TCRdb lists one record per CDR3 protein. The sample holds about 1.6 million distinct CDR3 sequences, about 32% seen once. In terms of origin and age, donors were healthy Caucasian individuals from Russia aged about 6 to 90. Study findings and constraints: In older individuals, TCR beta diversity per million T cells was lower, falling roughly linearly with age. Samples with more naive T cells showed higher observed beta diversity. The long-lived group displayed more naive CD4+ cells, plus higher diversity, than the aged donors did.

As concerns this clonotype: The antigen remains undetermined.

Germline-derived CDR1 and CDR2 are GTSNPN and SVGIG (reference sequence). The V and J ends lost 3 bases and 4 bases respectively, with 15 bases between them. The CDR3 sequence is 14 residues long. The chain uses TRBV30 and TRBJ1-2, with D perhaps matching TRBD1 (5 bases). The clonotype comes from a woman aged 25 to 45 in good health. The sample was blood. Written as DNA, the CDR3 is TGTGCCTGGAGACTAAGGGACGGAACCTATGGCTACACCTTC. Translated, it gives CAWRLRDGTYGYTF.